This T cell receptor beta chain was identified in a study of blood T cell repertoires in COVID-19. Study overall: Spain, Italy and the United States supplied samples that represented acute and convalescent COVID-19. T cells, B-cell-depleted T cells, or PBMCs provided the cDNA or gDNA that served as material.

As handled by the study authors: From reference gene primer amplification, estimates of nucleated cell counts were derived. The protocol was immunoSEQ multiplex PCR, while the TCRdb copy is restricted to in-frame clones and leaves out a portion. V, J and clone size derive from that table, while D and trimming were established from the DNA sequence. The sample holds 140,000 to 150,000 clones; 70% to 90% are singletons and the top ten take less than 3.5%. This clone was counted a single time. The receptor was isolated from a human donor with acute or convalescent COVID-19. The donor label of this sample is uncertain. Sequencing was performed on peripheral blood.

CDR3 sequence (DNA): TGTGCCAGCAGTTCTTTCATCGGACAGGGGGATAGCAATCAGCCCCAGCATTTT. This sequence encodes CASSSFIGQGDSNQPQHF. The J gene is TRBJ1-5, the V gene TRBV28, with 10 nucleotides matching TRBD1. V lost 4 bases to trimming and J lost 0 bases; unmatched junction nucleotides: 9. Per the germline V gene, CDR1 is MDHEN and CDR2 is SYDVKM. The CDR3 loop spans 18 amino acids.